A single sample gave rise to the 14 T cell receptor beta chains below, sequenced in a study of OX40 agonist ivuxolimab in advanced cancers. Libraries were prepared by immunoSEQ multiplex PCR; TCRdb keeps only in-frame clonotypes and omits some of them. Seen here are around 68,000 clones, approximately 89% observed once, and the top ten hold roughly 1%. This sample comprised CD4+ or CD8+ T cells sorted from blood, obtained in a trial of the OX40 agonist ivuxolimab. These receptors all come from an adult with an advanced solid tumor such as melanoma, head and neck, liver or kidney cancer.

V usage is TRBV19 and J usage is TRBJ2-5, with D unresolved. The CDR3 contains 13 residues. V was clipped by 5 bases and J by 7 bases, with 14 bases between them. Germline V CDR1 and CDR2: LNHDA, SQIVND (reference sequence). The CDR3 sequence is CASSDAAPGTQYF. CDR3 nucleotides: TGTGCCAGTAGTGACGCGGCCCCAGGGACCCAGTACTTC.

The chain employs TRBV7-4 and TRBJ2-7, with a weak D call TRBD2 (6 bases). V shed 5 bases and J shed 3 bases, with 20 bases lying between them. Looked up from germline, CDR1 is SGHVT and CDR2 is SQSDAQ. The CDR3 is made up of 16 amino acids. The CDR3 nucleotides read TGTGCCAGCAGCGGACGCCGGGAGCCGCCTCACTACGAGCAGTACTTC. This codes for CASSGRREPPHYEQYF.

The chain combines TRBV28 with TRBJ1-2; 8 bases are a match to TRBD1. V lost 3 bases, J lost 6 bases, and 6 bases stayed unmatched. This CDR3 is 14 amino acids long. CDR1 is MDHEN and CDR2 is SYDVKM in the germline V gene. DNA of the CDR3: TGTGCCAGCAGTTTGGGGGCAGGGGGCGATGGCTACACCTTC. As protein: CASSLGAGGDGYTF.

The chain uses TRBV27 and TRBJ2-3; TRBD1 is a possible D gene (5 bases). Trimming took 6 bases from V and 0 from J, leaving 10 bases between them. The CDR3 is 14 amino acids. In germline, CDR1 is MNHEY, CDR2 SMNVEV (reference sequence). CDR3 nucleotide sequence: TGTGCCAGCAGACCGGCAGGGAGCACAGATACGCAGTATTTT. Its translation: CASRPAGSTDTQYF.

J is TRBJ2-3 and V is TRBV5-4; perhaps TRBD2 as D (6 bases). Trimming shortened V by 3 bases and J by 0 bases, and 14 bases separated the two germline ends. The CDR3 runs to 16 residues. CDR1 and CDR2 from the germline V gene are SGHNT and YYREEE (reference sequence). CDR3 bases: TGTGCCAGCAGCTCGAGGCAGGCGGGGAGCACAGATACGCAGTATTTT. Its protein product is CASSSRQAGSTDTQYF. The complete variable domain, with remaining parts taken from reference TRBV5-4 and TRBJ2-3, reads ETGVTQSPTHLIKTRGQQVTLRCSSQSGHNTVSWYQQALGQGPQFIFQYYREEENGRGNFPPRFSGLQFPNYSSELNVNALELDDSALYLCASSSRQAGSTDTQYFGPGTRLTVL.

The rearrangement links TRBV14 to TRBJ2-1, with D hard to call. Germline lookup yields CDR1 SGHDN and CDR2 FVKESK. V lost 0 bases and J lost 10, with 10 bases in between. CDR3 length: 13 amino acids. The CDR3 bases are TGTGCCAGCAGCCAAGACTTCCCGCGGGAGCAGTTCTTC. This encodes CASSQDFPREQFF. The variable domain in full, completed from reference TRBV14 and TRBJ2-1, reads EAGVTQFPSHSVIEKGQTVTLRCDPISGHDNLYWYRRVMGKEIKFLLHFVKESKQDESGMPNNRFLAERTGGTYSTLKVQPAELEDSGVYFCASSQDFPREQFFGPGTRLTVL.

Turning to this clone: Other nucleotide sequences in the sample specify the same CDR3. The chain couples TRBV6-1 to TRBJ1-5, with D possibly TRBD1 on 5 matching bases. Trimming cost V 0 bases and J 7 bases, with 10 bases left between them. CDR3 size: 14 residues. Germline V lookup: CDR1 MNHNS, CDR2 SASEGT. The CDR3 DNA is TGTGCCAGCAGTGAAGCGGGGGGAGCGCAGCCCCAGCATTTT. It yields the protein CASSEAGGAQPQHF.

The rearrangement uses TRBV30 and TRBJ1-6; D perhaps matches TRBD1 (5 bases). V dropped 2 bases and J dropped 7 bases, with 6 bases sitting between them. Germline CDR1 GTSNPN, CDR2 SVGIG (reference sequence). The CDR3 length is 12 residues. The CDR3 DNA reads as TGTGCCTGGAGTAGACAGAATTCACCCCTCCACTTT. It codes for CAWSRQNSPLHF.

The rearrangement joins TRBV10-3 to TRBJ2-5; D is perhaps TRBD1 (6 bases). The CDR3 extends over 15 amino acids. Deletions cut 5 bases from V and 4 bases from J, with 17 bases between. Germline-derived CDR1 and CDR2 are ENHRY and SYGVKD. Written as DNA, the CDR3 is TGTGCCATCAGTTCAGGGGACCTTGTGGGAGAGACCCAGTACTTC. Its protein is CAISSGDLVGETQYF.

The V gene is TRBV6-1, the J gene TRBJ2-3, with D possibly being TRBD2 (5 bases). The CDR3 runs to 15 residues. CDR1 MNHNS and CDR2 SASEGT come from the germline V gene. V was cut by 6 bases and J by 2 bases, with 15 bases left in between. CDR3 in DNA: TGTGCCAGCAGAGGACGGAGGACTCACACAGATACGCAGTATTTT. Translation gives CASRGRRTHTDTQYF.

The rearrangement joins TRBV5-1 to TRBJ2-2; D gene unclear. CDR1 is SGHRS and CDR2 is YFSETQ in the germline V gene. The CDR3 consists of 11 residues. Trimming cost V 4 bases and J 9 bases, with 7 bases left between them. The DNA of the CDR3 is TGCGCCAGCAGCCCCGGAAGGGAGCTGTTTTTT. As protein: CASSPGRELFF.

The genes are TRBV6-6 and TRBJ2-5; D gene ambiguous. The germline V gene encodes CDR1 MNHNY and CDR2 SVGAGI (reference sequence). V shed 6 bases and J shed 1 base, with 12 bases lying between them. This CDR3 region has 14 residues. CDR3 residues: CASSAHQTQETQYF. The DNA for the CDR3 is TGTGCCAGCAGCGCACACCAGACCCAAGAGACCCAGTACTTC.

The table lists this clone with a count of one. The chain uses TRBV10-2 and TRBJ2-7; D uncertain. Germline V gives CDR1 WSHSY, CDR2 SAAADI. This CDR3 is built from 10 residues. V was trimmed by 2 bases and J by 8 bases, leaving 4 bases between them. CDR3 bases: TGCGCCAGCAGTGAGGGTCAGCAGTACTTC. The encoded protein is CASSEGQQYF.

The V and J genes are TRBV11-3 and TRBJ2-7; tentatively, D is TRBD1 or TRBD2 (5 bases each). Deletions cut 3 bases from V and 4 bases from J, with 22 bases between. CDR3 length: 17 residues. Germline values: CDR1 SGHNT, CDR2 YENEEA. Written as DNA, the CDR3 is TGTGCCAGCAGCTTTAGAGCGGCAGGGCTAGACGCATACGAGCAGTACTTC. Protein: CASSFRAAGLDAYEQYF.